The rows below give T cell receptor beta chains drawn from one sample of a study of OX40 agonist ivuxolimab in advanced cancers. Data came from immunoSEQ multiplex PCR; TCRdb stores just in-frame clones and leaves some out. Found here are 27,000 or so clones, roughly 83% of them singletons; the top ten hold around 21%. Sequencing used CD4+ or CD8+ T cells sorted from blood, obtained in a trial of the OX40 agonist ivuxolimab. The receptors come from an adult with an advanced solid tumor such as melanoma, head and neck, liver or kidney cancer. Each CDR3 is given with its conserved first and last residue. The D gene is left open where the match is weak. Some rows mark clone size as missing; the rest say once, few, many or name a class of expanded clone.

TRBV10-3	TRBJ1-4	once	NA	CAISETANGPTNEKLFF	TGTGCCATCAGTGAGACGGCAAACGGTCCAACTAATGAAAAACTGTTTTTT
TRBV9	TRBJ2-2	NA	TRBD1	CASSPRQGADTGELFF	TGTGCCAGCAGCCCCCGACAGGGGGCGGACACCGGGGAGCTGTTTTTT
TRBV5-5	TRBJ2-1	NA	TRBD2	CASSKGLAGVDEQFF	TGTGCCAGCAGCAAGGGACTAGCGGGAGTGGATGAGCAGTTCTTC
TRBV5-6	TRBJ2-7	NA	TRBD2	CASSLPGGRSYEQYF	TGTGCCAGCAGCCTCCCGGGCGGGAGGTCCTACGAGCAGTACTTC
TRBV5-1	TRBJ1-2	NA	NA	CASSEDPGTYGYTF	TGCGCCAGCAGCGAAGACCCAGGCACCTATGGCTACACCTTC
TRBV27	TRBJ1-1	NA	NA	CASSFGGMNTEAFF	TGTGCCAGCAGTTTTGGGGGTATGAACACTGAAGCTTTCTTT
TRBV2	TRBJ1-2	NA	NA	CASSESVGPNYGYTF	TGTGCCAGCAGTGAATCCGTCGGTCCGAACTATGGCTACACCTTC
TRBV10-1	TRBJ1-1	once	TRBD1	CASSESTGGGTEAFF	TGCGCCAGCAGTGAGTCGACAGGGGGGGGCACTGAAGCTTTCTTT
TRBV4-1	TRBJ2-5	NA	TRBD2	CASSQQTSGAVTQYF	TGCGCCAGCAGCCAGCAGACTAGCGGGGCGGTGACCCAGTACTTC
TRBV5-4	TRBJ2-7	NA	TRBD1	CASTSWGTEPYEQYF	TGTGCCAGCACCTCATGGGGGACAGAACCCTACGAGCAGTACTTC
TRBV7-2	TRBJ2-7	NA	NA	CASSYGSPYEQYF	TGTGCCAGCAGCTATGGCAGTCCCTACGAGCAGTACTTC
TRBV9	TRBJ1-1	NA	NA	CASSVEAPATEAFF	TGTGCCAGCAGCGTAGAAGCCCCGGCCACTGAAGCTTTCTTT
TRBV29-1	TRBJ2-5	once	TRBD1	CSARTGGETQYF	TGCAGCGCAAGGACAGGGGGAGAGACCCAGTACTTC
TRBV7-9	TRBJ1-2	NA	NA	CASRTHSASGGARGYTF	TGTGCCAGCAGAACCCACTCCGCGTCGGGGGGCGCTCGGGGCTACACCTTC
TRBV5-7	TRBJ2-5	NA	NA	CASSLMANQETQYF	TGTGCCAGCAGCTTGATGGCGAACCAAGAGACCCAGTACTTC
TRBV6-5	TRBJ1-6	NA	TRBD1	CASRIGQGFNSPLHF	TGTGCCAGCAGGATAGGACAGGGTTTTAATTCACCCCTCCACTTT
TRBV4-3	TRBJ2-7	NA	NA	CASSPGRTYEQCF	TGCGCCAGCAGCCCAGGACGGACCTACGAGCAGTGCTTC
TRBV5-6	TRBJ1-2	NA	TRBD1	CASSLGTGGYGYTF	TGTGCCAGCAGCTTGGGGACAGGGGGCTATGGCTACACCTTC
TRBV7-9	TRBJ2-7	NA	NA	CASSFTGKEQYF	TGTGCCAGCAGCTTTACAGGGAAAGAGCAGTACTTC
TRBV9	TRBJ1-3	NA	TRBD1	CASSVGQGGNTIYF	TGTGCCAGCAGCGTAGGACAGGGTGGAAACACCATATATTTT
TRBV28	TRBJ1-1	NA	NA	CASSFLDRLTEAFF	TGTGCCAGCAGTTTTCTTGACAGACTCACTGAAGCTTTCTTT
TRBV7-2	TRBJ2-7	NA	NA	CASSQSWGEEQYF	TGTGCCAGCAGCCAATCATGGGGGGAGGAGCAGTACTTC
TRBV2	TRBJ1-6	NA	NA	CASSEALATGLVNSPLHF	TGTGCCAGCAGTGAAGCGCTAGCCACAGGGCTTGTAAATTCACCCCTCCACTTT
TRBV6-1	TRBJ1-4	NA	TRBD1	CASSGTGGREKLFF	TGTGCCAGCAGTGGGACAGGGGGACGCGAAAAACTGTTTTTT
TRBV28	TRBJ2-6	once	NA	CASSLSDTGWGGANVLTF	TGTGCCAGCAGTTTATCCGACACGGGCTGGGGTGGGGCCAACGTCCTGACTTTC
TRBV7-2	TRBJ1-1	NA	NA	CASSPYRVFTEAFF	TGTGCCAGCAGCCCATACAGGGTGTTCACTGAAGCTTTCTTT
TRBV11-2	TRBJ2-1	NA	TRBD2	CASSAEAGEDNEQFF	TGTGCCAGCAGCGCAGAAGCGGGAGAGGACAATGAGCAGTTCTTC
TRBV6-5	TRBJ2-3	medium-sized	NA	CASSYGSGGSQYF	TGTGCCAGCAGTTATGGGTCTGGGGGATCGCAGTATTTT
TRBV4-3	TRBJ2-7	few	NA	CASSLWGGAYEQYF	TGCGCCAGCAGCCTTTGGGGGGGGGCGTACGAGCAGTACTTC
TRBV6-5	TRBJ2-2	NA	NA	CASSYSSGGELFF	TGTGCCAGCAGTTACTCGAGCGGTGGGGAGCTGTTTTTT
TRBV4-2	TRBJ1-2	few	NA	CASSQETGEDGYTF	TGTGCCAGCAGCCAAGAGACGGGGGAGGATGGCTACACCTTC
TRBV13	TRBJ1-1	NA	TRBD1	CASSPPTGAEAFF	TGTGCCAGCAGCCCACCGACAGGGGCCGAAGCTTTCTTT
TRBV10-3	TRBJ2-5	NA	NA	CAISVGADGTQYF	TGTGCCATCAGTGTAGGGGCCGATGGGACCCAGTACTTC